The rows below give T cell receptor beta chains drawn from one sample of a study of cytomegalovirus exposure and HLA in healthy donors. TCRdb's copy holds only in-frame clones and misses some; the assay was immunoSEQ multiplex PCR. In the table there are about 120,000 clones, over 70% of which are singletons. Sequencing was done on a sample of PBMCs. These receptor sequences come from a female donor in good health and CMV-seropositive. The CDR3 runs from the conserved cysteine through the conserved F or W. A D gene is named only where the DNA matches it firmly. Clone size is given for some rows only: seen once, a few or many times, or a class if the clone is expanded.

clone_size j_call d_call v_call cdr3_aa cdr3_nt
NA TRBJ2-7 TRBD1 TRBV4-1 CASSQGQGARVNYEQYF TGCGCCAGCAGCCAAGGGCAGGGGGCGAGGGTCAACTACGAGCAGTACTTC
few TRBJ1-5 TRBD1 TRBV27 CASSARTGDSNQPQHF TGTGCCAGCAGTGCCAGGACAGGGGATAGCAATCAGCCCCAGCATTTT
NA TRBJ1-2 TRBD1 TRBV5-1 CASSLADRGRGGYTF TGCGCCAGCAGCTTGGCAGACAGGGGGCGAGGAGGCTACACCTTC
NA TRBJ1-2 TRBD1 TRBV27 CASSPDRASGYTF TGTGCCAGCAGCCCCGACAGGGCGAGTGGCTACACCTTC
NA TRBJ2-1 TRBD1 TRBV7-2 CASSLGQGGYNEQFF TGTGCCAGCAGCCTCGGACAGGGAGGATACAATGAGCAGTTCTTC
NA TRBJ1-4 NA TRBV7-9 CASSLKQGPHEKLFF TGTGCCAGCAGCTTAAAGCAGGGGCCGCATGAAAAACTGTTTTTT
NA TRBJ1-2 NA TRBV15 CATSRDRNYGYTF TGTGCCACCAGCAGAGACAGGAACTATGGCTACACCTTC
NA TRBJ1-1 NA TRBV21-1 CASILLDRGFVTEAFF TGTGCCAGCATCCTATTAGACAGGGGCTTTGTAACTGAAGCTTTCTTT
NA TRBJ1-2 NA TRBV27 CASTTRRGIDGYTF TGTGCCAGCACCACACGAAGGGGGATCGACGGCTACACCTTC
NA TRBJ2-7 TRBD2 TRBV9 CASSALAGPYEQYF TGTGCCAGCAGCGCTTTAGCGGGGCCCTACGAGCAGTACTTC
NA TRBJ1-1 NA TRBV5-8 CASTYSTGNTEAFF TGTGCCAGCACCTACTCGACAGGGAACACTGAAGCTTTCTTT
NA TRBJ1-4 NA TRBV4-1 CASSQGSGGIEKLFF TGCGCCAGCAGCCAAGGTTCTGGAGGGATTGAAAAACTGTTTTTT
NA TRBJ1-1 NA TRBV30 CAWSVGGVFGTEAFF TGTGCCTGGAGTGTTGGCGGGGTCTTTGGCACTGAAGCTTTCTTT
few TRBJ1-2 TRBD1 TRBV7-8 CASSPDRDYGYTF TGTGCCAGCAGCCCGGACAGGGACTATGGCTACACCTTC
NA TRBJ1-1 NA TRBV25-1 CASSEWGGGAEAFF TGTGCCAGCAGTGAATGGGGGGGTGGCGCTGAAGCTTTCTTT
NA TRBJ2-1 TRBD1 TRBV7-9 CASSGPGQGIANEQFF TGTGCCAGCAGCGGACCGGGACAGGGGATTGCCAATGAGCAGTTCTTC
NA TRBJ2-5 TRBD1 TRBV9 CASSGAPGQGSETQYF TGTGCCAGCAGCGGGGCTCCGGGACAGGGGTCGGAGACCCAGTACTTC
NA TRBJ2-7 NA TRBV7-2 CASSFDRAYEQYF TGTGCCAGCAGCTTTGACAGAGCTTACGAGCAGTACTTC
NA TRBJ2-7 NA TRBV29-1 CSVEDRDIRPSYEQYF TGCAGCGTTGAAGATAGGGACATCCGTCCCTCCTACGAGCAGTACTTC
NA TRBJ2-2 NA TRBV7-7 CASSLLPGSGELFF TGTGCCAGCAGCTTGCTACCTGGGAGCGGGGAGCTGTTTTTT
NA TRBJ1-3 NA TRBV19 CASGFLRGTIYF TGTGCCAGTGGGTTTCTAAGGGGCACCATATATTTT
few TRBJ1-5 NA TRBV6-1 CASRQTIPSNQPQHF TGTGCCAGCAGACAAACTATTCCGAGCAATCAGCCCCAGCATTTT
NA TRBJ2-1 TRBD2 TRBV4-3 CASSQDPASGSNEQFF TGCGCCAGCAGCCAAGATCCGGCTAGCGGGAGCAATGAGCAGTTCTTC
few TRBJ1-1 NA TRBV15 CATSPGLQNTEAFF TGTGCCACCAGCCCGGGACTACAGAACACTGAAGCTTTCTTT
NA TRBJ1-1 NA TRBV19 CASRGTKGRLFSNTEAFF TGTGCCAGTAGGGGGACTAAGGGGAGACTATTTTCGAACACTGAAGCTTTCTTT
NA TRBJ2-2 NA TRBV29-1 CSVGQGTGELFF TGCAGCGTTGGCCAGGGGACCGGGGAGCTGTTTTTT
NA TRBJ2-7 NA TRBV27 CASSIQGTYEQYF TGTGCCAGCAGTATACAGGGTACCTACGAGCAGTACTTC
NA TRBJ2-5 TRBD2 TRBV7-2 CASSLWTSGDLETQYF TGTGCCAGCAGCTTATGGACTAGCGGGGATCTGGAGACCCAGTACTTC
NA TRBJ1-2 TRBD1 TRBV14 CASGPGQNYGYTF TGTGCCAGCGGACCGGGACAGAACTATGGCTACACCTTC
NA TRBJ2-2 NA TRBV19 CASSMWAAGELFF TGTGCCAGTAGTATGTGGGCTGCCGGGGAGCTGTTTTTT
NA TRBJ1-5 NA TRBV30 CAWSAGQSNQPQHF TGTGCCTGGAGTGCAGGACAGAGCAATCAGCCCCAGCATTTT
NA TRBJ2-2 TRBD2 TRBV7-8 CASSLGSGVYTGELFF TGTGCCAGCAGCTTAGGTAGCGGGGTTTACACCGGGGAGCTGTTTTTT
NA TRBJ1-6 TRBD1 TRBV4-3 CASSQDPGFGTANSPLHF TGCGCCAGCAGCCAAGATCCTGGGTTTGGGACAGCAAATTCACCCCTCCACTTT
NA TRBJ2-2 TRBD2 TRBV10-3 CAISPGTSGSGELFF TGTGCCATCAGCCCCGGGACTAGCGGGTCCGGGGAGCTGTTTTTT
NA TRBJ2-1 TRBD1 TRBV5-1 CASQGQYNEQFF TGCGCCAGCCAGGGACAGTACAATGAGCAGTTCTTC
NA TRBJ2-3 NA TRBV19 CASSIGRRDTQYF TGTGCCAGTAGTATAGGGAGGAGAGATACGCAGTATTTT
NA TRBJ1-6 NA TRBV7-8 CASGQGNNSPLHF TGTGCCAGCGGGCAGGGTAATAATTCACCCCTCCACTTT
NA TRBJ1-5 NA TRBV4-1 CASSQDRAGYSNQPQHF TGCGCCAGCAGCCAAGATCGGGCGGGTTATAGCAATCAGCCCCAGCATTTT
NA TRBJ1-1 NA TRBV6-5 CASSYNLNTEAFF TGTGCCAGCAGTTATAATCTGAACACTGAAGCTTTCTTT
NA TRBJ1-1 NA TRBV6-5 CASSYVGVGNTEAFF TGTGCCAGCAGTTATGTAGGGGTAGGTAACACTGAAGCTTTCTTT
NA TRBJ2-1 NA TRBV20-1 CSVLRNEQFF TGCAGTGTACTTAGAAATGAGCAGTTCTTC
NA TRBJ1-1 TRBD1 TRBV27 CASSFTTRGPTNTEAFF TGTGCCAGCAGTTTTACGACAAGGGGGCCAACGAACACTGAAGCTTTCTTT
NA TRBJ2-2 TRBD2 TRBV30 CAWSVDWAGGASGELFF TGTGCCTGGAGTGTAGATTGGGCCGGGGGGGCAAGCGGGGAGCTGTTTTTT
NA TRBJ1-2 NA TRBV6-5 CASSREQGGGGYTF TGTGCCAGCAGCCGTGAACAGGGAGGGGGTGGCTACACCTTC
few TRBJ1-1 NA TRBV6-5 CASSSRSGLNTEAFF TGTGCCAGCAGTTCTCGGAGCGGCTTGAACACTGAAGCTTTCTTT
NA TRBJ2-7 NA TRBV29-1 CSVGTGYSYEQYF TGCAGCGTTGGAACAGGCTACTCCTACGAGCAGTACTTC
NA TRBJ1-2 TRBD1 TRBV18 CASSPDREFYGYTF TGTGCCAGCTCACCGGACAGGGAATTCTATGGCTACACCTTC
once TRBJ1-4 NA TRBV19 CATWSRGAEKLFF TGTGCCACGTGGTCCCGAGGAGCTGAAAAACTGTTTTTT
NA TRBJ1-1 TRBD1 TRBV29-1 CSGRQGMNTEAFF TGCAGCGGACGACAGGGTATGAACACTGAAGCTTTCTTT
NA TRBJ1-2 NA TRBV14 CASSQDVHYGYTF TGTGCCAGCAGCCAAGACGTTCACTATGGCTACACCTTC
NA TRBJ2-2 TRBD2 TRBV5-1 CASSVALAGGRAGELFF TGCGCCAGCAGCGTCGCTCTAGCGGGGGGGCGAGCCGGGGAGCTGTTTTTT
NA TRBJ2-2 NA TRBV7-3 CASAPGPGELFF TGTGCCAGCGCTCCAGGGCCCGGGGAGCTGTTTTTT
NA TRBJ2-5 TRBD1 TRBV7-2 CASTPGTEGTQYF TGTGCCTCTACCCCCGGGACAGAAGGGACCCAGTACTTC
NA TRBJ1-1 TRBD1 TRBV25-1 CASGTGLNTEAFF TGTGCCAGCGGGACAGGACTAAACACTGAAGCTTTCTTT